The rows below give T cell receptor beta chains drawn from one sample of a study of cytomegalovirus exposure and HLA in healthy donors. Profiled with immunoSEQ multiplex PCR; TCRdb holds only in-frame clones, not every one. Counted here are around 200,000 clones, approximately 67% occurring once; the ten biggest clones make up under 3%. The source material was PBMCs. Receptors originate from a man aged 40-49 years in good health and CMV-seronegative. Each CDR3 is given with its conserved first and last residue. Fields, in order: clone size, D gene, V gene, J gene, CDR3 DNA, CDR3 protein. The D gene is left open where the match is weak. Where a row states a size, it is once, few, many or the class of an expanded clone; other rows omit it.

abundance: .
d_gene: .
v_gene: TRBV7-2
j_gene: TRBJ1-5
CDR3nt: TGTGCCAGCAGCTTAGCTGGGGCCTATCCTCAGCCCCAGCATTTT
CDR3aa: CASSLAGAYPQPQHF

abundance: few
d_gene: .
v_gene: TRBV30
j_gene: TRBJ1-3
CDR3nt: TGTGCCTGGAGGGACAAGGGGGTCCGGGTCGACTCTGGAAACACCATATATTTT
CDR3aa: CAWRDKGVRVDSGNTIYF

abundance: .
d_gene: .
v_gene: TRBV28
j_gene: TRBJ1-2
CDR3nt: TGTGCCAGCAGACGAGTAGGACAGTCTTATGGCTACACCTTC
CDR3aa: CASRRVGQSYGYTF

abundance: .
d_gene: .
v_gene: TRBV30
j_gene: TRBJ1-6
CDR3nt: TGTGCCTGGAGTGTATCTTACCCTGGGGGCGCGGATAATTCACCCCTCCACTTT
CDR3aa: CAWSVSYPGGADNSPLHF

abundance: few
d_gene: TRBD2
v_gene: TRBV11-2
j_gene: TRBJ2-1
CDR3nt: TGTGCCAGCAGCCAGACGATGCTAGCGGGAGGAATTGCGAGTGAGCAGTTCTTC
CDR3aa: CASSQTMLAGGIASEQFF

abundance: .
d_gene: TRBD2
v_gene: TRBV12-5
j_gene: TRBJ2-3
CDR3nt: TGTGCTAGTGGTTTGGTAAGGGGCGGGGGGGCCCCAGATACGCAGTATTTT
CDR3aa: CASGLVRGGGAPDTQYF

abundance: few
d_gene: .
v_gene: TRBV27
j_gene: TRBJ1-5
CDR3nt: TGTGCCAGCAGTTTGATAGGGGCCCAGCCCCAGCATTTT
CDR3aa: CASSLIGAQPQHF

abundance: .
d_gene: .
v_gene: TRBV5-4
j_gene: TRBJ2-3
CDR3nt: TGTGCCAGCAGCTTGTCACGGGAACTCGGCACAGATACGCAGTATTTT
CDR3aa: CASSLSRELGTDTQYF

abundance: .
d_gene: .
v_gene: TRBV6-1
j_gene: TRBJ2-7
CDR3nt: TGTGCCAGCACTCGAGGCCTCCTTTCCTACGAGCAGTACTTC
CDR3aa: CASTRGLLSYEQYF

abundance: .
d_gene: TRBD2
v_gene: TRBV30
j_gene: TRBJ2-7
CDR3nt: TGTGCCTGGAGACCCACGATTACTAGCGTTACCTACGAGCAGTACTTC
CDR3aa: CAWRPTITSVTYEQYF

abundance: once
d_gene: TRBD1
v_gene: TRBV5-1
j_gene: TRBJ2-7
CDR3nt: TGCGCCAGCAGCTGGGGGACAGGCGGGGACGAGCAGTACTTC
CDR3aa: CASSWGTGGDEQYF

abundance: .
d_gene: TRBD1
v_gene: TRBV5-6
j_gene: TRBJ2-7
CDR3nt: TGTGCCAGCAGCTTCATCGGGACAGTAGGCTCCGAGCAGTACTTC
CDR3aa: CASSFIGTVGSEQYF

abundance: few
d_gene: .
v_gene: TRBV7-8
j_gene: TRBJ1-5
CDR3nt: TGTGCCAGCAGCCCCTCCGGGGGGAGCCAGCATTTT
CDR3aa: CASSPSGGSQHF

abundance: .
d_gene: .
v_gene: TRBV14
j_gene: TRBJ2-5
CDR3nt: TGTGCCAGCAGCCAAGAATCACCTTTAGCGTATCAAGAGACCCAGTACTTC
CDR3aa: CASSQESPLAYQETQYF

abundance: .
d_gene: .
v_gene: TRBV6-6
j_gene: TRBJ2-5
CDR3nt: TGTGCCAGCAGTTACCAGGGCAACCAAGAGACCCAGTACTTC
CDR3aa: CASSYQGNQETQYF

abundance: .
d_gene: TRBD1
v_gene: TRBV5-6
j_gene: TRBJ2-5
CDR3nt: TGTGCCAGCAGCGGATCGAAACAGGGGGGATTATTAGAGACCCAGTACTTC
CDR3aa: CASSGSKQGGLLETQYF

abundance: .
d_gene: TRBD2
v_gene: TRBV9
j_gene: TRBJ2-5
CDR3nt: TGTGCCAGCAGCGACCTAGCGGGGGCAAGTACCCAGTACTTC
CDR3aa: CASSDLAGASTQYF